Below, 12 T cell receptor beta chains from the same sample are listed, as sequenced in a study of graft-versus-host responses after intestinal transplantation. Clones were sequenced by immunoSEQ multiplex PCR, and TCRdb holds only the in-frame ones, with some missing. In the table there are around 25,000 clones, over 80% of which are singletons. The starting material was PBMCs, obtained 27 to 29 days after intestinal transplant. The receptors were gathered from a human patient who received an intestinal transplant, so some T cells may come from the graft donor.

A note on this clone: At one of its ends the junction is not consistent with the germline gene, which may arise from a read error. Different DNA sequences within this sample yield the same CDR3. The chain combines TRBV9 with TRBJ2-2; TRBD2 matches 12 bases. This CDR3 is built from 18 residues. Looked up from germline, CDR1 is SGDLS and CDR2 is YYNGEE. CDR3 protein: CASSVASSGGANTGELFF. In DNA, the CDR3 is TGCGCCAGCAGCGTAGCTTCTAGCGGGGGGGCGAACACCGGGGAGCTGTTTTTT.

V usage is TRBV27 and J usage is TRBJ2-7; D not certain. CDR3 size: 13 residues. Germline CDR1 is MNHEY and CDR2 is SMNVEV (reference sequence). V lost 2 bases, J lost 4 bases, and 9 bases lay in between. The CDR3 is CASSLNPVYEQYF. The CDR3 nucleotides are TGTGCCAGCAGTTTAAATCCCGTGTACGAGCAGTACTTC.

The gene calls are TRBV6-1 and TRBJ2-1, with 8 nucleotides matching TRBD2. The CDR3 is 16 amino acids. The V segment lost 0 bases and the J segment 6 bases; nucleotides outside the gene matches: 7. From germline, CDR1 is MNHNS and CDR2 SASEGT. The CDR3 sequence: CASSEAALAGSNEQFF. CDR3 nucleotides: TGTGCCAGCAGTGAAGCCGCTCTAGCGGGTTCCAATGAGCAGTTCTTC.

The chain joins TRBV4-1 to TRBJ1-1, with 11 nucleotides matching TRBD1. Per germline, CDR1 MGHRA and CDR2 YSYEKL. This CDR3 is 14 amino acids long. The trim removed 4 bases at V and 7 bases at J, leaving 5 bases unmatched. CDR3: CASSLGQGAIEAFF. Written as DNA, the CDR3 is TGCGCCAGCAGCCTCGGACAGGGGGCAATTGAAGCTTTCTTT.

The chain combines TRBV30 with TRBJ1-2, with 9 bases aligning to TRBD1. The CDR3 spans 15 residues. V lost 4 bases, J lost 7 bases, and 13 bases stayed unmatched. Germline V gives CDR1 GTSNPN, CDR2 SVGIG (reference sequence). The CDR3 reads CAWTDRGVPTGGYTF. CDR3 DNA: TGTGCCTGGACGGACAGGGGTGTACCGACGGGTGGCTACACCTTC.

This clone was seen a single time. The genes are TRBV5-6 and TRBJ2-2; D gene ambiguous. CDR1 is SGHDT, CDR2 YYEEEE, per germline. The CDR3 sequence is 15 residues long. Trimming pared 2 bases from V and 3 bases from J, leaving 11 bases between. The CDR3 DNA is TGTGCCAGCAGCTTTTGGCGCGCCCACACCGGGGAGCTGTTTTTT. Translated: CASSFWRAHTGELFF.

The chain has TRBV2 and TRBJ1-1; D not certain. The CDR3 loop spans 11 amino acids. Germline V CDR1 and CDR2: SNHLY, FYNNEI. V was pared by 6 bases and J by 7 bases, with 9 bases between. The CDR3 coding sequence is TGTGCCAGCAGCCGGACCCTTGAAGCTTTCTTT. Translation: CASSRTLEAFF. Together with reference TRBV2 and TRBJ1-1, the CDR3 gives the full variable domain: EPEVTQTPSHQVTQMGQEVILRCVPISNHLYFYWYRQILGQKVEFLVSFYNNEISEKSEIFDDQFSVERPDGSNFTLKIRSTKLEDSAMYFCASSRTLEAFFGQGTRLTVV.

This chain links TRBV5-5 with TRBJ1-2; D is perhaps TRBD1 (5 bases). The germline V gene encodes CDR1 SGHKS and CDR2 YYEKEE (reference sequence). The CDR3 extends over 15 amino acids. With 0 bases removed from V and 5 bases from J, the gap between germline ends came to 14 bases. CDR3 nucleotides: TGTGCCAGCAGCTTGGGGAGGGGCCTCTTTTATGGCTACACCTTC. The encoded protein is CASSLGRGLFYGYTF.

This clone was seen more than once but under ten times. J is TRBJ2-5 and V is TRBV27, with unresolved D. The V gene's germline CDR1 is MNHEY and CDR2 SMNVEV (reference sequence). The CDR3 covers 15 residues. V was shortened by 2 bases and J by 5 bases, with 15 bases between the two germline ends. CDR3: CASSLSPPAAETQYF. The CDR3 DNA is TGTGCCAGCAGTTTAAGTCCCCCGGCGGCGGAGACCCAGTACTTC.

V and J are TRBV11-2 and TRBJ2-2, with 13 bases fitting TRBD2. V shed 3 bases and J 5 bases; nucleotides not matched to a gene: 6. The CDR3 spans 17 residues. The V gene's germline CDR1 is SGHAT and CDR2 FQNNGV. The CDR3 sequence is CASSFWTSGGKTGELFF. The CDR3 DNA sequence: TGTGCCAGCAGCTTCTGGACTAGCGGGGGAAAAACCGGGGAGCTGTTTTTT.

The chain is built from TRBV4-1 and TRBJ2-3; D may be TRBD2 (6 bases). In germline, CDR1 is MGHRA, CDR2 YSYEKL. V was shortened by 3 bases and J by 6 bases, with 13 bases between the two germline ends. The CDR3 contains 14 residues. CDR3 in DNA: TGCGCCAGCAGCCATACCAGTGGGGGGGATACGCAGTATTTT. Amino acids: CASSHTSGGDTQYF.

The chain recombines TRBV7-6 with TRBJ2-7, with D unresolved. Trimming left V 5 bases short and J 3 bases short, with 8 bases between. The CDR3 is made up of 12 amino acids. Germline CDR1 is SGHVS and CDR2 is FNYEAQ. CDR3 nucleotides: TGTGCCAGCAGCGCTTATGGCTACGAGCAGTACTTC. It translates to CASSAYGYEQYF.